The clone carrying this TCR beta chain was observed a few times. Antigen unknown. Assay: immunoSEQ multiplex PCR; the TCRdb copy retains only in-frame clones and omits some. In the table there are some 97,000 clones, 85% to 90% of which are singletons. The source of the sample is a study of T cell responses to AZD1222 COVID-19 vaccine. Study-wide points: A mostly white British donor set with more females was recruited, and clonal diversity was possibly underestimated.

The V and J ends lost 2 bases and 6 bases, in that order; junction bases with no gene match: 1. Germline V gene data show CDR1 as KGHSH and CDR2 as LQKENI. The CDR3 extends over 12 amino acids. The sequence was collected from an adult in good health. The chain is built from TRBV18 and TRBJ2-7, with TRBD1 matching 7 bases. The material sequenced was peripheral blood, taken on day 0 of AZD1222 vaccination. The CDR3 bases are TGTGCCAGCTCACCAACAGGGGCCGAGCAGTACTTC. Amino acids: CASSPTGAEQYF.